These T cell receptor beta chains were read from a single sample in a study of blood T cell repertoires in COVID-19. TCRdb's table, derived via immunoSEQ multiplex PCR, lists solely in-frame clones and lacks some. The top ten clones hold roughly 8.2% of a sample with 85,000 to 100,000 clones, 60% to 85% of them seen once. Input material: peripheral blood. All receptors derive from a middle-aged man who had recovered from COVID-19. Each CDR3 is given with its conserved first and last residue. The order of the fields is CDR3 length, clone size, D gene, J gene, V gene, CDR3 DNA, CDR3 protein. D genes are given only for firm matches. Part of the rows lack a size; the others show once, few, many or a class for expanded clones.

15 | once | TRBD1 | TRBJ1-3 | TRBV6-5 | TGTGCCAGCAGTTACCGACAGGGCTCTGGAAACACCATATATTTT | CASSYRQGSGNTIYF
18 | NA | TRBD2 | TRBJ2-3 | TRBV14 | TGTGCCAGCAGCCCTCTAGCGGGGGGCCCTACCTTCACAGATACGCAGTATTTT | CASSPLAGGPTFTDTQYF
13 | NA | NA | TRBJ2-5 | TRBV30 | TGTGCCTGGAGCCTCAGGCCCCAAGAGACCCAGTACTTC | CAWSLRPQETQYF
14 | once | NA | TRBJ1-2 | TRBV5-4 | TGTGCCAGCAGCTTGTCAGGGGCCGTCTATGGCTACACCTTC | CASSLSGAVYGYTF
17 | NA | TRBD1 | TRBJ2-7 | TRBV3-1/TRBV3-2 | TGTGCCAGCAGCCAAGTCCCCAGGGGGCTATCAGTACGGGAGCAGTACTTC | CASSQVPRGLSVREQYF
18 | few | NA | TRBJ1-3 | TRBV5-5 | TGTGCCAGCAGCTTGTGGCCGACAGCCGGGTCCTCTGGAAACACCATATATTTT | CASSLWPTAGSSGNTIYF
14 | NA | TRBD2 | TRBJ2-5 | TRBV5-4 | TGTGCCAGCACCGGGGGGGCGAGGATGGAGACCCAGTACTTC | CASTGGARMETQYF
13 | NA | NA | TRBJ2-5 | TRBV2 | TGTGCCAGCAGTGCCCAGGCCGTGGAGACCCAGTACTTC | CASSAQAVETQYF
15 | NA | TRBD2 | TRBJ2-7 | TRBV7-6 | TGTGCCAGCAGCTTAGAACTAGCGGCAAACTACGAGCAGTACTTC | CASSLELAANYEQYF
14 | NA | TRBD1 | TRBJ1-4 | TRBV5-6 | TGTGCCAGCAGCTTGGCCCGGACGGACAGGGAACTGTTTTTT | CASSLARTDRELFF
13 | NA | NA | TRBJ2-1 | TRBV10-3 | TGTGCCATCAGTGAGTCTATGGCCAGTGAGCAGTTCTTC | CAISESMASEQFF